The 5 T cell receptor beta chains below come from one sample, sequenced in a study of glioma-infiltrating T cells. Amplification of TCR alpha and beta CDR3 regions from RNA used iRepertoire nested multiplex PCR. Each CDR3 protein gets one entry after TCRdb re-called the multiplex PCR reads with MiXCR. The sample contains 100,000 to 150,000 distinct CDR3 sequences, more than 20% of which appear only once. Sequencing was done on a sample of glioma tissue, nonneoplastic brain tissue, or PBMCs (not recorded which). The receptors were sampled from a human donor with low-grade glioma or glioblastoma, undergoing nonglioma brain surgery, or in good health (not recorded which).

This clonotype turned up a few times. The chain recombines TRBV5-4 with TRBJ2-1; TRBD2 might be the D (6 bases). Trimming removed 0 bases from V and 4 bases from J, with 11 bases in between. The CDR3 covers 15 residues. Germline CDR1 SGHNT, CDR2 YYREEE (reference sequence). The CDR3 spells CASSLVSGIYNEQFF. CDR3 nucleotides: TGTGCCAGCAGCTTGGTTAGCGGAATATACAATGAGCAGTTCTTC.

This clonotype appeared many times. V gene TRBV20-1 combines with J gene TRBJ1-5, with a tentative D call TRBD1 (5 bases). CDR3 length: 15 amino acids. Trimming pared 6 bases from V and 4 bases from J, leaving 19 bases between. In germline, CDR1 is DFQATT, CDR2 SNEGSKA (reference sequence). The DNA for the CDR3 is TGCAGTGCCAGGGTAGGTTTAGGGGAAAATCAGCCCCAGCATTTT. Amino acid sequence: CSARVGLGENQPQHF.

The sample holds many counts of this clonotype. This CDR3 is CASSQEAAGGREQYF. The CDR3 nucleotides read TGCGCCAGCAGCCAAGAGGCAGCGGGAGGGCGCGAGCAGTACTTC. This chain links TRBV4-1 with TRBJ2-7, with 10 bases that match TRBD2. Germline CDR1 and CDR2: MGHRA and YSYEKL. This CDR3 has 15 residues. V dropped 0 bases and J dropped 6; count of bases not matched to a gene: 5.

This clonotype was seen repeatedly, ten times or more. V gene TRBV6-2 or TRBV6-3 combines with J gene TRBJ1-3, with D hard to call. The CDR3 extends over 13 amino acids. From germline, CDR1 is MNHEY and CDR2 SVGEGT. The V and J ends lost 8 bases and 0 bases respectively, with 8 bases between them. The CDR3 coding sequence is TGTGCCAGCTCGACGGTCTCTGGAAACACCATATATTTT. Amino acid sequence: CASSTVSGNTIYF.

About this clonotype itself: One end of the junction fails to match germline, which may point to a read error. This rearrangement joins TRBV20-1 to TRBJ2-3; 7 bases map to TRBD1. The CDR3 sequence is 14 residues long. CDR1 is DFQATT and CDR2 is SNEGSKA in the germline V gene (reference sequence). In DNA, the CDR3 is TGCAGTGCTGTTGGGACAGAATGCACAGATGCGCAGTATTTT. It is translated as CSAVGTECTDAQYF.